Listed here are 9 T cell receptor beta chains from one sample, sequenced in a study of T cells after somatic rescue of genetic block. Method: immunoSEQ multiplex PCR; TCRdb's copy keeps in-frame clones and lacks some. The sample records approximately 100,000 clones, 80% to 90% being singletons. The sequenced sample consisted of peripheral blood mononuclear cells (PBMCs). These receptors were taken from a woman younger than 30.

The V call is TRBV28, the J call TRBJ2-3, with D maybe TRBD2 (5 bases). CDR1 is MDHEN, CDR2 SYDVKM, per germline. The length of the CDR3 is 14 residues. Trimming shortened V by 5 bases and J by 0 bases, and 9 bases separated the two germline ends. CDR3 bases: TGTGCCAGCAGTACAAGGGAGAGCACAGATACGCAGTATTTT. Translating gives CASSTRESTDTQYF.

The chain carries TRBV10-3 and TRBJ1-4; weak D call: TRBD1 (6 bases). Per the germline V gene, CDR1 is ENHRY and CDR2 is SYGVKD. The ends were cut back, 9 bases at V and 7 bases at J, with 15 bases in the middle. The CDR3 is made up of 13 amino acids. The CDR3 protein is CAIAGTSIEKLFF. In DNA form, the CDR3 reads TGTGCCATAGCCGGGACATCGATTGAAAAACTGTTTTTT.

J is TRBJ1-6 and V is TRBV9, with no clear D. Trimming shortened V by 7 bases and J by 10 bases, and 3 bases separated the two germline ends. From germline, CDR1 is SGDLS and CDR2 YYNGEE. The CDR3 is 9 residues long. The CDR3 loop is CASGSPLHF. DNA for the CDR3: TGTGCCAGCGGATCACCCCTCCACTTT.

In its sample, this clone was seen once. The DNA for the CDR3 is TGTGCCAGCAGTTTAGACAGTTTGGGCACAGATACGCAGTATTTT. Amino acids: CASSLDSLGTDTQYF. The chain employs TRBV28 and TRBJ2-3; D might be TRBD1 (5 bases). The CDR3 runs 15 residues. V dropped 2 bases and J dropped 1 base, with 10 bases sitting between them. CDR1 and CDR2 (germline): MDHEN, SYDVKM. Complete variable domain (other parts from reference TRBV28 and TRBJ2-3): DVKVTQSSRYLVKRTGEKVFLECVQDMDHENMFWYRQDPGLGLRLIYFSYDVKMKEKGDIPEGYSVSREKKERFSLILESASTNQTSMYLCASSLDSLGTDTQYFGPGTRLTVL.

The chain combines TRBV27 with TRBJ1-2; D gene unclear. The CDR3 runs 11 residues. Germline CDR1 reads MNHEY; CDR2 reads SMNVEV (reference sequence). Trimming removed 8 bases from V and 5 bases from J, with 9 bases in between. The CDR3 here is CASGTAYGYTF. CDR3 bases: TGTGCCAGCGGAACAGCGTATGGCTACACCTTC.

The J gene is TRBJ2-3, the V gene TRBV27, with D perhaps assigned TRBD1 or TRBD2 (6 bases each). Germline CDR1 reads MNHEY; CDR2 reads SMNVEV (reference sequence). This CDR3 is built from 14 residues. With 6 bases removed from V and 6 bases from J, the gap between germline ends came to 16 bases. CDR3 nucleotides: TGTGCCAGCAGCAAGGGGGGTTCTTCGGATACGCAGTATTTT. Encoded protein: CASSKGGSSDTQYF.

The chain uses TRBV11-2 and TRBJ2-3; 10 bases map to TRBD2. The CDR3 is made up of 17 amino acids. The germline gives CDR1 SGHAT, CDR2 FQNNGV. The V gene end was trimmed by 5 bases and the J gene end by 4 bases; junction bases not matched to a gene: 12. CDR3 loop: CASSPFNLAGAADTQYF. CDR3 nucleotides: TGTGCCAGCAGCCCCTTTAACCTAGCGGGAGCAGCAGATACGCAGTATTTT.

The rearrangement links TRBV7-2 to TRBJ2-7; D gene unclear. Germline CDR1 SGHTA, CDR2 FQGNSA. V was clipped by 2 bases and J by 12 bases, with 17 bases between them. This CDR3 has 13 residues. CDR3 region: CASSLRAGTPLYF. The CDR3 nucleotides read TGTGCCAGCAGCTTAAGGGCAGGTACCCCTCTGTACTTC.

This clone was counted a single time. V usage is TRBV11-2 and J usage is TRBJ1-2, with D maybe TRBD1 (5 bases). The germline gives CDR1 SGHAT, CDR2 FQNNGV. The V end lost 1 base, the J end lost 8 bases, and 29 bases lay between the germline ends. The CDR3 has 19 residues. CDR3 sequence (DNA): TGTGCCAGCAGCTTAGCTCCTTTAAGTCCTAAATCCCCTCGGGGGGGCTACACCTTC. Amino acid sequence: CASSLAPLSPKSPRGGYTF. Based on the CDR3 plus reference TRBV11-2 and TRBJ1-2, the full variable domain is EAGVAQSPRYKIIEKRQSVAFWCNPISGHATLYWYQQILGQGPKLLIQFQNNGVVDDSQLPKDRFSAERLKGVDSTLKIQPAKLEDSAVYLCASSLAPLSPKSPRGGYTFGSGTRLTVV.